These T cell receptor beta chains were read from a single sample in a study of blood T cell repertoires in COVID-19. Libraries were prepared by immunoSEQ multiplex PCR; TCRdb keeps only in-frame clonotypes and omits some of them. The data show around 110,000 clones, with 80% to 90% seen just once and almost 4.5% held by the top ten. The sample taken for sequencing was peripheral blood. These receptors were obtained from a middle-aged man with acute or convalescent COVID-19. Each CDR3 is given with its conserved first and last residue. A D gene is named only where the DNA matches it firmly. Rows give clone size only sometimes, using once, few, many, or a class for an expanded clone.

.	TRBJ2-5	TRBV24-1	TRBD2	CATGGGGQETQYF	TGTGCCACCGGTGGGGGGGGCCAAGAGACCCAGTACTTC
once	TRBJ1-2	TRBV19	TRBD1	CASSIGQGVGYTF	TGTGCCAGTAGTATCGGTCAGGGGGTAGGCTACACCTTC
.	TRBJ1-5	TRBV18	.	CASSPSGVSNQPQHF	TGTGCCAGCTCACCTAGCGGAGTTAGCAATCAGCCCCAGCATTTT
.	TRBJ2-3	TRBV30	.	CAWSGRTYEGVSTDTQYF	TGTGCCTGGAGTGGGCGGACGTACGAGGGCGTCAGCACAGATACGCAGTATTTT
.	TRBJ2-7	TRBV7-6	TRBD2	CASSLGTSGDYEQYF	TGTGCCAGCAGCCTCGGGACTAGCGGTGACTACGAGCAGTACTTC
.	TRBJ1-2	TRBV6-5	.	CAATDRYGYTF	TGTGCCGCCACCGACAGATATGGCTACACCTTC
.	TRBJ1-1	TRBV10-3	TRBD1	CAITPQGAVNTEAFF	TGTGCCATCACTCCCCAGGGGGCGGTGAACACTGAAGCTTTCTTT
.	TRBJ1-3	TRBV19	.	CARPQGQDLFGGNTIYF	TGTGCCAGGCCCCAGGGGCAGGACCTCTTCGGTGGAAACACCATATATTTT
once	TRBJ1-4	TRBV7-9	.	CASSSYKSTNEKLFF	TGTGCCAGCAGTTCGTACAAATCAACTAATGAAAAACTGTTTTTT
.	TRBJ1-2	TRBV2	TRBD1	CASRDPGQGNYGYTF	TGTGCCAGCAGGGATCCGGGACAGGGAAACTATGGCTACACCTTC
few	TRBJ1-2	TRBV6-5	.	CASSYSTRGIGHGYTF	TGTGCCAGCAGTTACTCGACAAGGGGAATTGGGCATGGCTACACCTTC
.	TRBJ2-6	TRBV30	.	CAWSEQGANVLTF	TGTGCCTGGAGTGAACAGGGGGCCAACGTCCTGACTTTC
.	TRBJ2-1	TRBV5-1	.	CASNGVTELYNEQFF	TGCGCCAGCAACGGAGTGACAGAGCTCTACAATGAGCAGTTCTTC
few	TRBJ1-4	TRBV15	.	CATSRDRATNEKLFF	TGTGCCACCAGCAGAGACAGGGCAACTAATGAAAAACTGTTTTTT
.	TRBJ2-7	TRBV2	TRBD2	CASSEAKGLAGGNSYEQYF	TGTGCCAGCAGTGAAGCAAAGGGACTAGCGGGGGGGAACTCCTACGAGCAGTACTTC
few	TRBJ1-1	TRBV6-2/TRBV6-3	TRBD1	CASSPLRQGLNTEAFF	TGTGCCAGCAGCCCCCTTCGACAGGGACTGAACACTGAAGCTTTCTTT
.	TRBJ2-5	TRBV5-1	TRBD2	CASSGAGATEETQYF	TGCGCCAGCAGCGGAGCGGGAGCGACAGAAGAGACCCAGTACTTC
.	TRBJ2-7	TRBV6-6	.	CASTQTGSRYEQYF	TGTGCCAGCACCCAAACAGGTTCCAGGTACGAGCAGTACTTC
once	TRBJ2-7	TRBV7-3	.	CASSLDRTDEQYF	TGTGCCAGCAGCCTCGACAGGACGGACGAGCAGTACTTC
.	TRBJ1-4	TRBV3-1/TRBV3-2	.	CASSQRNNEKLFF	TGTGCCAGCAGCCAACGTAATAATGAAAAACTGTTTTTT
.	TRBJ1-2	TRBV27	.	CASSFRGESTGYTF	TGTGCCAGCAGTTTCAGGGGAGAGTCAACTGGCTACACCTTC
.	TRBJ2-2	TRBV4-1	TRBD2	CASSQGLAQTGELFF	TGCGCCAGCAGCCAAGGACTAGCGCAAACCGGGGAGCTGTTTTTT
.	TRBJ1-1	TRBV5-1	TRBD1	CASVPGQGMNTEAFF	TGCGCCAGCGTCCCGGGACAGGGAATGAACACTGAAGCTTTCTTT
once	TRBJ2-1	TRBV2	.	CASLRTYNEQFF	TGTGCCAGCTTGCGAACCTACAATGAGCAGTTCTTC
.	TRBJ1-4	TRBV6-5	TRBD1	CASSPGTGRNEKLFF	TGTGCCAGCAGTCCTGGGACAGGGAGAAATGAAAAACTGTTTTTT
.	TRBJ1-2	TRBV5-6	TRBD1	CASSPPDRGANYGYTF	TGTGCCAGCAGCCCGCCCGACAGGGGAGCTAACTATGGCTACACCTTC
.	TRBJ2-7	TRBV5-1	.	CASSESGGGTGEQYF	TGCGCCAGCAGCGAGAGCGGTGGGGGGACCGGGGAGCAGTACTTC
.	TRBJ1-3	TRBV27	.	CASSQRGGLNTIYF	TGTGCCAGCAGTCAGCGGGGGGGACTAAACACCATATATTTT
.	TRBJ1-3	TRBV5-1	.	CASSLGSGNTIYF	TGCGCCAGCTCCCTAGGCTCAGGAAACACCATATATTTT
.	TRBJ2-7	TRBV19	TRBD2	CASSTTGLAVTYEQYF	TGTGCCAGTAGTACCACGGGACTAGCGGTGACCTACGAGCAGTACTTC
.	TRBJ2-1	TRBV24-1	.	CATSDILAMSYNEQFF	TGTGCCACCAGTGATATTCTAGCGATGTCCTACAATGAGCAGTTCTTC
.	TRBJ2-1	TRBV18	TRBD2	CASSLGTSGSGTNEQFF	TGTGCCAGCTCCCTCGGGACTAGCGGGAGTGGCACCAATGAGCAGTTCTTC
few	TRBJ1-1	TRBV5-1	.	CASSSGQLNTEAFF	TGCGCCAGCAGCTCGGGTCAGCTGAACACTGAAGCTTTCTTT
once	TRBJ1-1	TRBV9	.	CASSVGPGLNTEAFF	TGTGCCAGCAGCGTAGGTCCAGGTCTGAACACTGAAGCTTTCTTT
.	TRBJ1-5	TRBV6-5	.	CASSGGPDQPQHF	TGTGCCAGCAGCGGGGGGCCGGATCAGCCCCAGCATTTT
.	TRBJ2-7	TRBV6-5	.	CASSYYSGFEYEQYF	TGTGCCAGCAGTTATTATTCGGGTTTTGAGTACGAGCAGTACTTC
.	TRBJ1-2	TRBV5-6	.	CASSRRSASHYGYTF	TGTGCCAGCAGCCGGAGGTCTGCATCTCACTATGGCTACACCTTC
.	TRBJ2-2	TRBV6-4	.	CASSDSGGANTGELFF	TGTGCCAGCAGTGACTCTGGGGGGGCCAACACCGGGGAGCTGTTTTTT
.	TRBJ1-6	TRBV5-4	TRBD1	CASSSGGGQRDSPLHF	TGTGCCAGCAGCTCGGGAGGGGGACAGAGGGATTCACCCCTCCACTTT
few	TRBJ1-1	TRBV5-1	TRBD1	CASSRGQGNTEAFF	TGCGCCAGCAGCAGAGGACAGGGGAACACTGAAGCTTTCTTT
.	TRBJ2-1	TRBV11-2	.	CASSPGGNEQFF	TGTGCCAGCAGCCCCGGAGGAAATGAGCAGTTCTTC
.	TRBJ2-3	TRBV7-3	TRBD1	CASSFGQVGDTQYF	TGTGCCAGCAGCTTCGGACAGGTGGGAGATACGCAGTATTTT
.	TRBJ2-6	TRBV7-2	.	CASSLALTGANVLTF	TGTGCCAGCAGCTTAGCGCTAACGGGGGCCAACGTCCTGACTTTC
.	TRBJ1-1	TRBV6-5	.	CASSPGTLEAFF	TGTGCCAGCAGCCCCGGGACTTTGGAAGCTTTCTTT
.	TRBJ2-1	TRBV3-1/TRBV3-2	TRBD2	CASSHGTGVRTSGNEQFF	TGTGCCAGCAGCCACGGGACAGGAGTACGGACTAGCGGGAATGAGCAGTTCTTC
once	TRBJ1-1	TRBV29-1	TRBD1	CSGGIPRGRGENTEAFF	TGCAGCGGTGGAATCCCTCGGGGCAGGGGGGAGAACACTGAAGCTTTCTTT
.	TRBJ2-1	TRBV6-2/TRBV6-3	.	CASSYSVQGHYNEQFF	TGTGCCAGCAGTTACTCGGTGCAGGGGCACTACAATGAGCAGTTCTTC
.	TRBJ1-2	TRBV18	.	CASSQTKIKTQTNYGYTF	TGTGCCAGCTCACAGACAAAAATCAAGACACAGACTAACTATGGCTACACCTTC
.	TRBJ1-2	TRBV19	.	CASSQQGRSGYTF	TGTGCCAGTAGTCAACAGGGAAGAAGTGGCTACACCTTC
.	TRBJ2-1	TRBV11-2	TRBD1	CASSVNRGRQFF	TGTGCCAGCAGCGTAAACAGGGGGAGGCAGTTCTTC
.	TRBJ1-2	TRBV18	.	CASSPGAGVIYGYTF	TGTGCCAGCTCACCCGGTGCCGGGGTTATCTATGGCTACACCTTC
.	TRBJ2-5	TRBV6-1	.	CASSESRRETQYF	TGTGCCAGCAGTGAATCTAGAAGGGAGACCCAGTACTTC
.	TRBJ1-2	TRBV2	.	CASAFRTNGGGYTF	TGTGCCAGCGCCTTCCGGACGAACGGGGGAGGCTACACCTTC
.	TRBJ1-2	TRBV2	.	CASRQSESYGYTF	TGTGCCAGCAGACAGTCGGAAAGCTATGGCTACACCTTC